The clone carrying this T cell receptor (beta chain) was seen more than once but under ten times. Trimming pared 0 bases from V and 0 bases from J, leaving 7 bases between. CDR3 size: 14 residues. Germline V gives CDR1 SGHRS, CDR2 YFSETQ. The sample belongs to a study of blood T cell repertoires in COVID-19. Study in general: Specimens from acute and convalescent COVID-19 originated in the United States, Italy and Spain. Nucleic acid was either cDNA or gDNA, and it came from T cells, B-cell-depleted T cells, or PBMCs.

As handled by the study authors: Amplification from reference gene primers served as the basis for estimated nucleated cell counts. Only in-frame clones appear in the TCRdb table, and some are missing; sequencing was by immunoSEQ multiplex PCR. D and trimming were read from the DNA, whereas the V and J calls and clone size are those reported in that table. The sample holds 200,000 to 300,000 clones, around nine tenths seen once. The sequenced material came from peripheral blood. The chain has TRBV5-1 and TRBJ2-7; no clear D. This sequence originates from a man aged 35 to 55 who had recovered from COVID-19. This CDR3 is CASSLEQISYEQYF. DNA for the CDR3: TGCGCCAGCAGCTTGGAACAGATCTCCTACGAGCAGTACTTC.